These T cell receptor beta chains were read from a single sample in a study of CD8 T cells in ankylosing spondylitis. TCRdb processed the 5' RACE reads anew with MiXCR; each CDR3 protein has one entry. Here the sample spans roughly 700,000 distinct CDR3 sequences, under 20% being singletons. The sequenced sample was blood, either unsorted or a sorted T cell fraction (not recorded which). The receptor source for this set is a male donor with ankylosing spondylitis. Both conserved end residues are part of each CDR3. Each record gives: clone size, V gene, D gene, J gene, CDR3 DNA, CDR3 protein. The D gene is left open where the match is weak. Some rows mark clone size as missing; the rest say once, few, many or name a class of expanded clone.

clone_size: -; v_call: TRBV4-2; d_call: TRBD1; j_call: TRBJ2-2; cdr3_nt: TGTGCCAGCAGCCAAGTAAGGGGTGGGGACAGGACCGGGGAGCTGTTTTTT; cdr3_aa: CASSQVRGGDRTGELFF
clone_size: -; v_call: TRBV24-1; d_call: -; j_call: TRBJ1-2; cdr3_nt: TGTGCCACCAGTTTCGCAGGGTCTGGCTACACCTTC; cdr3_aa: CATSFAGSGYTF
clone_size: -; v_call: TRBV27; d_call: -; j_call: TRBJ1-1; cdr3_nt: TGTGCCAGCAGTTCCCGACAGAATGAAGCTTTCTTT; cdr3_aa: CASSSRQNEAFF
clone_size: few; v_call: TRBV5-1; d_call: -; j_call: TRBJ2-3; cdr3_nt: TGCGCCAGCAAAGGGGGAAGCACAGATACGCAGTATTTT; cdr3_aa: CASKGGSTDTQYF
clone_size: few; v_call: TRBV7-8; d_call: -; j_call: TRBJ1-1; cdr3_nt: TGTGCCAGCAGCTTTTATCTGGATCACACTGAAGCTTTCTTT; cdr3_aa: CASSFYLDHTEAFF
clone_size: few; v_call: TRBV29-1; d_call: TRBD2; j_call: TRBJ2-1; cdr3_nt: TGCAGCGTTGAGGGGGATTTACTAGCGGGCCTATACAATGAGCAGTTCTTC; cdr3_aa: CSVEGDLLAGLYNEQFF
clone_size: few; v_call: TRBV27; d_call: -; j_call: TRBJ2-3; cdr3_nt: TGTGCCAGCAGTCCCTTGCGGGCCGGGACAGATACGCAGTATTTT; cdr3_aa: CASSPLRAGTDTQYF
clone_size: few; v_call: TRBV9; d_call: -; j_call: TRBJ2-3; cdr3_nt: TGTGCCAGCAGCGACCGTAGTCCAGATACGCAGTATTTT; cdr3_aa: CASSDRSPDTQYF
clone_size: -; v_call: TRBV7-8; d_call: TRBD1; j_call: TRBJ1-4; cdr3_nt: TGTGCCAGCAGCTTAACAGCCCCGACAGGGGGTAATGAAAAACTGTTTTTT; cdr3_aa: CASSLTAPTGGNEKLFF
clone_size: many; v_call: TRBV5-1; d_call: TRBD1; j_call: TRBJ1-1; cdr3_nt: TGCGCCAGCAGCTTCCAGGGGGCGAACACTGAAGCTTTCTTT; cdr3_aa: CASSFQGANTEAFF
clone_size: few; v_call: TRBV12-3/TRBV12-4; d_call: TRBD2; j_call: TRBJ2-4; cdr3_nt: TGTGCCAGCAGGACGGGACTAGCGGTAGCCAAAAACATTCAGTACTTC; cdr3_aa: CASRTGLAVAKNIQYF
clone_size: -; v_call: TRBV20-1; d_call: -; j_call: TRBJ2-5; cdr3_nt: TGCAGTGCCACCCGGCGGCGGGGACAAGAGACCCAGTACTTC; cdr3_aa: CSATRRRGQETQYF
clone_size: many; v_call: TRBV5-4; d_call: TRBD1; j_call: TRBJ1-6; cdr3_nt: TGTGCCAGCAGCTTAGGGGGCGATAATTCACCCCTCCACTTT; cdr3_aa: CASSLGGDNSPLHF
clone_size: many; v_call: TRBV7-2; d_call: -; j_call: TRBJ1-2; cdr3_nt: TGTGCCAGCAGCTTAGGGTCCGGGGGGGGAAGTAACTATGGCTACACCTTC; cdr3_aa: CASSLGSGGGSNYGYTF
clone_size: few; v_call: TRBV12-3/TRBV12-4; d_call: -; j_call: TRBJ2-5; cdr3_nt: TGTGCCAGCAGTCCCGGACTTCCGGAGACCCAGTACTTC; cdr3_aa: CASSPGLPETQYF
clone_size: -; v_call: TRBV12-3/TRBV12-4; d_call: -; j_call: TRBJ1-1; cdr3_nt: TGTGCCAGCAGCAAAACGAGGACTGAAGCTTTCTTT; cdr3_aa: CASSKTRTEAFF
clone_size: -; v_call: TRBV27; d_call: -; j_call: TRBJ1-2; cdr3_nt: TGTGCCAGCAGTTTATCGTCAGTGGGGGGCTATGGCTACACCTTC; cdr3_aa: CASSLSSVGGYGYTF
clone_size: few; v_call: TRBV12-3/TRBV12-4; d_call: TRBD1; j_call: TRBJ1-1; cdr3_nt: TGTGCCAGCAGTCGGAGACAGGGTTTCACTGAAGCTTTCTTT; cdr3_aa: CASSRRQGFTEAFF
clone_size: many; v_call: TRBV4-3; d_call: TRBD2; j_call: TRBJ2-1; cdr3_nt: TGCGCCAGCAGCCAAGACCCGGGGGGTTCCTACAATGAGCAGTTCTTC; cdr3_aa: CASSQDPGGSYNEQFF
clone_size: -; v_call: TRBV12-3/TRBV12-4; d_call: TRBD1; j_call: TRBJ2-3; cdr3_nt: TGTGCCAGCAGTCTGGGACAGGTCTCTGGCACAGATACGCAGTATTTT; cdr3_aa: CASSLGQVSGTDTQYF
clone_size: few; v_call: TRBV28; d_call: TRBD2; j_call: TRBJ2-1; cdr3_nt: TGTGCCAGCAGCGAATCTCCGGGACTAGCGGGAGGTGGGCGGTTCTTC; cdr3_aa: CASSESPGLAGGGRFF
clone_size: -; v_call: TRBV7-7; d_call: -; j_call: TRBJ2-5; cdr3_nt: TGTGCCAGCAGCTTCGCGGTGTGGACAGAGGGTTCATTAGAGACCCAGTACTTC; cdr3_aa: CASSFAVWTEGSLETQYF
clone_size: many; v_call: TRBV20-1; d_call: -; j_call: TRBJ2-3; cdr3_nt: TGCAGTGCTGGTGGTCGGGAAGTTGGCACAGATACGCAGTATTTT; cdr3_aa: CSAGGREVGTDTQYF
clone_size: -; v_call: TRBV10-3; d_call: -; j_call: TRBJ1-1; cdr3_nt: TGTGCCATCAGTGAGAAGGGATATGACACTGAAGCTTTCTTT; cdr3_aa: CAISEKGYDTEAFF
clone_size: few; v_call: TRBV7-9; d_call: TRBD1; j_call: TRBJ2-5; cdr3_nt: TGTGCCAGCAGCTTAGCAGGACAGGGTAGGACTCAAGAGACCCAGTACTTC; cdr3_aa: CASSLAGQGRTQETQYF
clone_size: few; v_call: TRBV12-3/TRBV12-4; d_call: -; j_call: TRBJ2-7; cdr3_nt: TGTGCCAGCAGTCGTCTCAGGAGCCTCTCCTACGAGCAGTACTTC; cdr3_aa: CASSRLRSLSYEQYF
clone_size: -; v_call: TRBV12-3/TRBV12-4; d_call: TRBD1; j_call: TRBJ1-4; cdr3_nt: TGTGCCAGCAGTCCAACAGGGGGCGCGAACTTTAATGAAAAACTGTTTTTT; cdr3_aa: CASSPTGGANFNEKLFF
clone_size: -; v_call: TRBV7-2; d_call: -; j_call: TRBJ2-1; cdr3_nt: TGTGCCAGCAGCTGGCCCACGGACTACAATGAGCAGTTCTTC; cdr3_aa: CASSWPTDYNEQFF
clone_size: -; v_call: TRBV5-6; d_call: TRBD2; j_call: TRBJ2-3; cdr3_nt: TGTGCCAGCAGCTTGGGGGGACTAGCGGGGGGCCCTAGCACAGATACGCAGTATTTT; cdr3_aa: CASSLGGLAGGPSTDTQYF
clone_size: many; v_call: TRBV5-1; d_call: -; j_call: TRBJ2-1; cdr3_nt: TGCGCCAGCAGCTTCGTGGCAGGAACCTCCTACAATGAGCAGTTCTTC; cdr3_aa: CASSFVAGTSYNEQFF
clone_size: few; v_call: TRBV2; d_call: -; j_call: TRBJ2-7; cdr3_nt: TGTGCCAGCATCGGCACCTTCACCTACGAGCAGTACTTC; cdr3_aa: CASIGTFTYEQYF
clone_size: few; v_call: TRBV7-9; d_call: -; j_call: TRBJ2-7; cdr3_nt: TGTGCCAGCAGCAAGGACACCCCGAGCTCCTACGAGCAGTACTTC; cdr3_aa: CASSKDTPSSYEQYF
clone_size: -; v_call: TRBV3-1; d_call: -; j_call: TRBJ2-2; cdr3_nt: TGTGCCAGCAGCCCAGGGGCGGGCACCGGGGAGCTGTTTTTT; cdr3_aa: CASSPGAGTGELFF
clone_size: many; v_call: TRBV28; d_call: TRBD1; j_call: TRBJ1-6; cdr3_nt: TGTGCCAGCAGTTCGGGACAGTCGAATTCACCCCTCCACTTT; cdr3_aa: CASSSGQSNSPLHF
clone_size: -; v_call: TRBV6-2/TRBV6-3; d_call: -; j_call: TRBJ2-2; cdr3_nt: TGTGCCGCTCGGGGGACCGCGAACACCGGGGAGCTGTTTTTT; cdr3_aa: CAARGTANTGELFF
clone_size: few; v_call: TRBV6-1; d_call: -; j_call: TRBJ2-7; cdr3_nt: TGTGCCAGCAGCGGGAAAAGGGGGTCAAGCTACGAGCAGTACTTC; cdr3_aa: CASSGKRGSSYEQYF
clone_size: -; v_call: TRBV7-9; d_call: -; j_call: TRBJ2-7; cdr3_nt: TGTGCCAGCAGCACGACAGGCGACTCCTACGAGCAGTACTTC; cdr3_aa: CASSTTGDSYEQYF
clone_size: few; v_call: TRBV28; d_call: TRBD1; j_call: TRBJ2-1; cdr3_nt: TGTGCCAGCAGCTGGACAGGGGTCACCCGAGGGGGGAATGAGCAGTTCTTC; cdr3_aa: CASSWTGVTRGGNEQFF
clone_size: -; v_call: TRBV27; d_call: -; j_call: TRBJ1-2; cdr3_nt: TGTGCCAGCAGTTTATCGTGGGGCGCTTATGGCTACACCTTC; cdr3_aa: CASSLSWGAYGYTF
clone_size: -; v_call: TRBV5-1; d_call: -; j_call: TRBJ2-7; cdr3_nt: TGCGCCAGCAGCTCCCCGCTGGGTTCCTCCTACGAGCAGTACTTC; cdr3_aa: CASSSPLGSSYEQYF
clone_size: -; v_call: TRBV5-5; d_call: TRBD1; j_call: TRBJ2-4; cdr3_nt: TGTGCCAGCAGCAGGACAGGGGAAGCCAAAAACATTCAGTACTTC; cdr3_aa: CASSRTGEAKNIQYF
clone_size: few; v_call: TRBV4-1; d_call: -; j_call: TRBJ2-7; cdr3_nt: TGCGCCAGCAGCCACGTCCTACAGGGTTTCGAGCAGTACTTC; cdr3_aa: CASSHVLQGFEQYF
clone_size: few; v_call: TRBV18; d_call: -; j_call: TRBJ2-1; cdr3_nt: TGTGCCAGCTCACCGGGCTCGCCCGAACCTAATGAGCAGTTCTTC; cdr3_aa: CASSPGSPEPNEQFF
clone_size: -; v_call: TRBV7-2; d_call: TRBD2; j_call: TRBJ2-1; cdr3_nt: TGTGCCAGCAGCAAACTAGCGGGAGGGACGTATGAGCAGTTCTTC; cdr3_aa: CASSKLAGGTYEQFF
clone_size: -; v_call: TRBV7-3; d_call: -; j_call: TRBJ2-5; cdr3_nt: TGTGCCAGCAGCTTAACACCGGGGAACCAAGAGACCCAGTACTTC; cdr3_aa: CASSLTPGNQETQYF
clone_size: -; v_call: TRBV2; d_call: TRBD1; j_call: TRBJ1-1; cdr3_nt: TGTGCCAGCGGGGACAGAAATTCTCTGGGGAACACTGAAGCTTTCTTT; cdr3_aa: CASGDRNSLGNTEAFF
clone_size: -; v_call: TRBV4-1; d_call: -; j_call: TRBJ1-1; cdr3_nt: TGCGCCAGCAGCCGACGGACTAGTGGGGATTCTGAAGCTTTCTTT; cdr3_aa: CASSRRTSGDSEAFF
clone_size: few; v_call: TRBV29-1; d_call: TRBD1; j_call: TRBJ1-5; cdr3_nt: TGCAGCGTTGGGGGGACAGGAATAGGTCAGCCCCAGCATTTT; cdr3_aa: CSVGGTGIGQPQHF
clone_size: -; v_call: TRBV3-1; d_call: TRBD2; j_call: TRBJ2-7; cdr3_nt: TGTGCCAGCAGAACCTTAGCGGGGTCTGGCGAGCAGTACTTC; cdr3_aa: CASRTLAGSGEQYF
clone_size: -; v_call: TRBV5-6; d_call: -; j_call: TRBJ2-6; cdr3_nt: TGTGCCAGCAGCTTGGCAGGGCAGGGAATCTCTGGGGCCAACGTCCTGACTTTC; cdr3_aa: CASSLAGQGISGANVLTF
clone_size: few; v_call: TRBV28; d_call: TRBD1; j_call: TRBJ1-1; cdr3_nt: TGTGCCAGCAGTTCCCTCTTCGGGACAGGGGACCGATACACTGAAGCTTTCTTT; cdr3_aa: CASSSLFGTGDRYTEAFF
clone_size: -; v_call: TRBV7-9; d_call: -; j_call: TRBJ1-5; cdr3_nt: TGTGCCAGCAGCGTACAGGGTATCAATCAGCCCCAGCATTTT; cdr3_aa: CASSVQGINQPQHF